This entry lists 13 T cell receptor beta chains sequenced from one sample in a study of OX40 agonist ivuxolimab in advanced cancers. The method behind the library was the immunoSEQ multiplex PCR assay. Sourced from immuneACCESS, this table was stored by TCRdb with only in-frame sequences that have V and J called. A share of the clones is absent; for the studies checked, an unresolved V gene accounts for under half, and the remainder has no known explanation. The sample data list roughly 70,000 clones, and about 89% of these were observed just once. Of the sample, about 5.9% is held by the ten largest clones. Here the sequenced sample was CD4+ or CD8+ T cells sorted from blood, taken in a trial of the OX40 agonist ivuxolimab. The receptors originated from an adult with an advanced solid tumor such as melanoma, head and neck, liver or kidney cancer.

This chain uses TRBV7-9 with TRBJ1-1, with D hard to call. V gave up 3 bases and J gave up 3 bases, with 2 bases separating them. Germline V CDR1 and CDR2: SEHNR, FQNEAQ (reference sequence). The CDR3 runs 11 residues. Here the CDR3 DNA reads TGTGCCAGCAGCTTGGACACTGAAGCTTTCTTT. Its protein is CASSLDTEAFF.

This clone was seen a handful of times. The chain uses TRBV28 and TRBJ2-2; maybe TRBD1 (6 bases). The CDR3 length is 13 residues. V gave up 9 bases and J gave up 1 base, with 9 bases separating them. Germline values: CDR1 MDHEN, CDR2 SYDVKM. CDR3 in amino acids: CASRDMNTGELFF. The CDR3 DNA reads as TGTGCCAGTCGGGACATGAACACCGGGGAGCTGTTTTTT.

The chain joins TRBV7-3 to TRBJ1-1; D call uncertain. Germline V CDR1 and CDR2: SGHTA, FQGTGA. The CDR3 sequence is 16 residues long. V was cut by 2 bases and J by 3 bases, with 16 bases left in between. In DNA form, the CDR3 reads TGTGCCAGCAGCTTAGACCCTGAACCTCGGGACACTGAAGCTTTCTTT. As protein: CASSLDPEPRDTEAFF. The full variable domain, its missing parts supplied by reference TRBV7-3 and TRBJ1-1, is GAGVSQTPSNKVTEKGKYVELRCDPISGHTALYWYRQSLGQGPEFLIYFQGTGAADDSGLPNDRFFAVRPEGSVSTLKIQRTERGDSAVYLCASSLDPEPRDTEAFFGQGTRLTVV.

The chain links TRBV5-5 to TRBJ1-2; 10 nucleotides match TRBD1. The V segment lost 3 bases and the J segment 6 bases; nucleotides outside the gene matches: 8. CDR1 is SGHKS, CDR2 YYEKEE, per germline (reference sequence). The CDR3 runs to 15 residues. The CDR3 DNA sequence: TGTGCCAGCAGCTCGGGACAGGGGCTGTTGGATGGCTACACCTTC. Encoded protein: CASSSGQGLLDGYTF.

The genes are TRBV13 and TRBJ1-2, with unresolved D. V was clipped by 0 bases and J by 3 bases, with 5 bases between them. CDR1 and CDR2 (germline): PRHDT, FYEKMQ (reference sequence). The CDR3 sequence is 13 residues long. The CDR3 loop reads CASSLGLDYGYTF. In nucleotides, the CDR3 is TGTGCCAGCAGCTTAGGGTTAGACTATGGCTACACCTTC.

The chain couples TRBV28 to TRBJ1-4; D ambiguous. The V gene's germline CDR1 is MDHEN and CDR2 SYDVKM. V lost 5 bases to trimming and J lost 7 bases, with 8 bases between them. This CDR3 has 12 amino acids. The CDR3 region has the DNA TGTGCCAGCAGTCTCTATACTGAAAAACTGTTTTTT. Translating it yields CASSLYTEKLFF.

The chain joins TRBV6-5 to TRBJ2-1, with D perhaps matching TRBD2 (6 bases). V lost 4 bases and J 0 bases, leaving 7 bases between the germline ends. The V gene's germline CDR1 is MNHEY and CDR2 SVGAGI. The CDR3 is 14 amino acids. CDR3 sequence (DNA): TGTGCCAGCAGTTTTAGCGGCTCCTACAATGAGCAGTTCTTC. It encodes CASSFSGSYNEQFF.

This clone showed up just once. J is TRBJ2-3 and V is TRBV5-4; D call uncertain. Germline CDR1 reads SGHNT; CDR2 reads YYREEE (reference sequence). Trimming removed 4 bases at V and 4 bases at J, with 16 bases between. The CDR3 is made up of 15 amino acids. CDR3 region: CASSELIGRPDTQYF. CDR3 coding DNA: TGTGCCAGCAGCGAGCTCATCGGTAGGCCAGATACGCAGTATTTT.

V gene TRBV5-3 combines with J gene TRBJ2-5; D may be TRBD2 (6 bases). TRBV5-3 is sorted into the ORF group, with uncertain function. The V gene lost 8 bases and the J gene lost 4 bases, with 15 bases spanning the gap. The CDR3 extends over 13 amino acids. The CDR3 is CASSPKAGETQYF. CDR3 sequence (DNA): TGTGCCAGCAGCCCAAAAGCGGGAGAGACCCAGTACTTC.

This clone was detected only a few times. The chain employs TRBV27 and TRBJ1-5, with 7 bases lining up with TRBD1. The CDR3 is made up of 15 amino acids. Germline loops: CDR1 MNHEY, CDR2 SMNVEV (reference sequence). V lost 5 bases to trimming and J lost 11 bases; unmatched junction nucleotides: 15. In DNA, the CDR3 is TGTGCCAGCAGTCCGACGACAGGGAACGTTCAATCCCAGCATTTT. This gives the protein CASSPTTGNVQSQHF.

V gene TRBV4-1 combines with J gene TRBJ1-2, with TRBD1 matching 7 bases. The CDR3 runs to 14 residues. J gave up 8 bases and V 5 bases, and 11 bases lay outside the gene matches. Germline loops: CDR1 MGHRA, CDR2 YSYEKL. Here the CDR3 reads CASSFGPGTEGYTF. The DNA of the CDR3 is TGCGCCAGCAGCTTCGGCCCCGGGACAGAGGGCTACACCTTC.

V gene TRBV13 combines with J gene TRBJ2-7; TRBD1 agrees at 12 bases. V gave up 4 bases and J gave up 5 bases; unmatched junction bases: 6. The CDR3 is made up of 15 amino acids. Germline-derived CDR1 and CDR2 are PRHDT and FYEKMQ (reference sequence). CDR3: CASSSEGTGGNEQYF. The DNA of the CDR3 is TGTGCCAGCAGCTCAGAGGGGACAGGGGGCAACGAGCAGTACTTC.

The V and J genes are TRBV27 and TRBJ2-1; D is ambiguous. With 3 bases removed from V and 7 bases from J, the gap between germline ends came to 25 bases. The CDR3 contains 18 residues. From germline, CDR1 is MNHEY and CDR2 SMNVEV (reference sequence). The chain's CDR3 is CASSFLNPEYTELNEQFF. DNA for the CDR3: TGTGCCAGCAGTTTTCTTAACCCTGAGTATACTGAGTTGAATGAGCAGTTCTTC.